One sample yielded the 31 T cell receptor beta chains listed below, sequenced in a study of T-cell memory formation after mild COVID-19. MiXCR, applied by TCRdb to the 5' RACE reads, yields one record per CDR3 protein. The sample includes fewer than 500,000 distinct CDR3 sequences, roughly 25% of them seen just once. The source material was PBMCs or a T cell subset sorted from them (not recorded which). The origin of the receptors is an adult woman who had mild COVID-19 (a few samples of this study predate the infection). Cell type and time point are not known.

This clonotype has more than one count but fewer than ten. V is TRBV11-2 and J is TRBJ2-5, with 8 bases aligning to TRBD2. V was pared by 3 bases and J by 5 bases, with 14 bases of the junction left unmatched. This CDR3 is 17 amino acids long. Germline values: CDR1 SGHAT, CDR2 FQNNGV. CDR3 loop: CASSFNENRLAPETQYF. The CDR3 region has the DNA TGTGCCAGCAGCTTTAACGAAAATCGACTAGCGCCCGAGACCCAGTACTTC.

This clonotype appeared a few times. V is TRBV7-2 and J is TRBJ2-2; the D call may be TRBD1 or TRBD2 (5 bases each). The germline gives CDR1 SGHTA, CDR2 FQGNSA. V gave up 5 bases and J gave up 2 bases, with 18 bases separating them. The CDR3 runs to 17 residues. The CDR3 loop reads CASSPDGASSNTGELFF. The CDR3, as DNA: TGTGCCAGCAGCCCAGATGGGGCTAGCTCTAACACCGGGGAGCTGTTTTTT.

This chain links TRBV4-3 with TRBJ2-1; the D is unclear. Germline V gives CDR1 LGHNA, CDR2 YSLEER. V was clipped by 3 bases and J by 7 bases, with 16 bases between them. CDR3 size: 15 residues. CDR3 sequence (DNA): TGCGCCAGCAGCCAGTCCCGTCTTTTAAAGAATGAGCAGTTCTTC. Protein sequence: CASSQSRLLKNEQFF.

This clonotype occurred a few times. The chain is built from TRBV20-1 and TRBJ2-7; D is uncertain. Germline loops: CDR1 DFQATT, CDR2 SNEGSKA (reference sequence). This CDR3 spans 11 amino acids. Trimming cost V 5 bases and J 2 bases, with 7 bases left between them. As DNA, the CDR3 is TGCAGTGCTTGGAACGCCTACGAGCAGTACTTC. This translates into CSAWNAYEQYF.

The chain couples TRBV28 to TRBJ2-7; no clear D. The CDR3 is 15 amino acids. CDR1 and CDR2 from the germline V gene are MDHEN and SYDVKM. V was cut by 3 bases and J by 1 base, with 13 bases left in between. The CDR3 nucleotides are TGTGCCAGCAGTTTTCTAGTGGCACAGTCCTACGAGCAGTACTTC. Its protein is CASSFLVAQSYEQYF.

Here the CDR3 DNA reads TGTGCCACCAGTGCCGGGACTAGCGGGAGATCGGAGACCCAGTACTTC. Its translation is CATSAGTSGRSETQYF. The chain carries TRBV24-1 and TRBJ2-5; 14 bases align to TRBD2. Trimming removed 5 bases from V and 5 bases from J; junction bases left unmatched: 6. Germline assignment: CDR1 KGHDR and CDR2 SFDVKD. The CDR3 contains 16 residues.

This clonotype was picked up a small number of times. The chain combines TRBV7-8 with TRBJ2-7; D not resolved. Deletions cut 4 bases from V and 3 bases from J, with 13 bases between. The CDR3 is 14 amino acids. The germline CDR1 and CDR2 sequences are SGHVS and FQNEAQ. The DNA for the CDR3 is TGTGCCAGCAGCTCATCTAGTGTCGGCTACGAGCAGTACTTC. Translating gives CASSSSSVGYEQYF.

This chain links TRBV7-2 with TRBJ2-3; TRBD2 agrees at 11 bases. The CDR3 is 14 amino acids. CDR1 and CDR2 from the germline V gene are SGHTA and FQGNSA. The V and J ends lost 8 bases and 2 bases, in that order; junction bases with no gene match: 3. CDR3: CASGTSGFTDTQYF. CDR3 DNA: TGTGCCAGCGGGACTAGCGGATTCACAGATACGCAGTATTTT.

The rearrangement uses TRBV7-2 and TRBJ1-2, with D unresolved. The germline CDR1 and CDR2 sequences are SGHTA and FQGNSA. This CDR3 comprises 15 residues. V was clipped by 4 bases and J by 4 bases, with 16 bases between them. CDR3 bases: TGTGCCAGCAGCTCATCCCGGCCGGGTACCTATGGCTACACCTTC. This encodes CASSSSRPGTYGYTF.

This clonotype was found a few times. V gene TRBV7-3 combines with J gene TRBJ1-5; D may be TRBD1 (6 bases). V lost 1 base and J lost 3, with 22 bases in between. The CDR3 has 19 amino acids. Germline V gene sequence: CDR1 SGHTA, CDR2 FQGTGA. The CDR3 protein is CASSLNFPSTGLLNQPQHF. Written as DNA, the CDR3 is TGTGCCAGCAGCTTAAATTTCCCCTCGACAGGACTACTCAATCAGCCCCAGCATTTT.

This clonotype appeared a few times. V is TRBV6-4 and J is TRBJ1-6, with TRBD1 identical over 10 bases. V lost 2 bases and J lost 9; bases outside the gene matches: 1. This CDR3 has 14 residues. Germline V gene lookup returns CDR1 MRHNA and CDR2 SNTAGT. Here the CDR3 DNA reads TGTGCCAGCAGTGACAGACAGGGGGCTTCACCCCTCCACTTT. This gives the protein CASSDRQGASPLHF.

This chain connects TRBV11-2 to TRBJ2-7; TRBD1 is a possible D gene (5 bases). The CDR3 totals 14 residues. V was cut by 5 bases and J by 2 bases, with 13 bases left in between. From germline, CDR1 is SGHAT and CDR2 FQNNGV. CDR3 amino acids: CASSLGLGAYEQYF. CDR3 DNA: TGTGCCAGCAGCCTGGGGCTTGGTGCCTACGAGCAGTACTTC.

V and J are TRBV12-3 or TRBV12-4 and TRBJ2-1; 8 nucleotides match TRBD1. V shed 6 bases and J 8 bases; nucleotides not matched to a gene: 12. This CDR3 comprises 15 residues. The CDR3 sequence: CASRAGTGRKDEQFF. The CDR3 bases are TGTGCCAGCAGGGCGGGGACAGGCCGAAAGGATGAGCAGTTCTTC.

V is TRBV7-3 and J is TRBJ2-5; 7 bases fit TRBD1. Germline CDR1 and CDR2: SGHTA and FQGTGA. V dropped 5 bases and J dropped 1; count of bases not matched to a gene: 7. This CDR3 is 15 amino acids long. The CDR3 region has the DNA TGTGCCAGCAGCCCTACCGACAGGGTCCAAGAGACCCAGTACTTC. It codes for CASSPTDRVQETQYF.

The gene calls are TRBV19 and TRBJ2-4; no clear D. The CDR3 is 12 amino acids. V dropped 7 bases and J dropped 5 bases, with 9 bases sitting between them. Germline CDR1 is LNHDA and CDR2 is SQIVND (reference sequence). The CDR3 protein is CASNGGENIQYF. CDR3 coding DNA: TGTGCCAGTAACGGTGGAGAAAACATTCAGTACTTC.

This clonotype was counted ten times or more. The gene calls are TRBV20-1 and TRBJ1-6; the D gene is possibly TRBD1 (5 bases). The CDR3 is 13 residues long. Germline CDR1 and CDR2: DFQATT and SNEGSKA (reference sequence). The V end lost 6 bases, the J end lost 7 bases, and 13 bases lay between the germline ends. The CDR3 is CSATTGGNSPLHF. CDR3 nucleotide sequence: TGCAGTGCAACAACAGGAGGAAATTCACCCCTCCACTTT.

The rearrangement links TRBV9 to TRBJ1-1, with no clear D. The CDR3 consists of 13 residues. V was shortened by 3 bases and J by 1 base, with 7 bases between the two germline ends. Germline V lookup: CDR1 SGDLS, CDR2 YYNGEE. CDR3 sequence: CASSARGNTEAFF. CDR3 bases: TGTGCCAGCAGCGCCCGGGGGAACACTGAAGCTTTCTTT.

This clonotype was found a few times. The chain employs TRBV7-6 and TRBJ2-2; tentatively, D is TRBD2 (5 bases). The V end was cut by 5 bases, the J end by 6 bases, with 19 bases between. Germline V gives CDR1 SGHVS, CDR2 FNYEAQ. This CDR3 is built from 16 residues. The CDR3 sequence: CASSQTAGVDAGELFF. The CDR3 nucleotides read TGTGCCAGCAGCCAAACAGCCGGGGTTGATGCCGGGGAGCTGTTTTTT.

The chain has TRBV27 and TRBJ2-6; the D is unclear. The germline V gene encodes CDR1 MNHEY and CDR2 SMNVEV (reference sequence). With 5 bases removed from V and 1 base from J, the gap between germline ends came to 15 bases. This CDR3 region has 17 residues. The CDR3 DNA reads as TGTGCCAGCAGTGCCGTGGGATTTGGATCTGGGGCCAACGTCCTGACTTTC. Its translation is CASSAVGFGSGANVLTF.

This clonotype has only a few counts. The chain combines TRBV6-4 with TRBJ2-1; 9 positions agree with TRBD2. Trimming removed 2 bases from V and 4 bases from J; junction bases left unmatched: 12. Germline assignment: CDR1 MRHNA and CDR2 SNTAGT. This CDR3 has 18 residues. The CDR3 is CASSDPSSLAGPYNEQFF. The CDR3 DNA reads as TGTGCCAGCAGTGACCCTTCTTCCCTAGCGGGGCCTTACAATGAGCAGTTCTTC.

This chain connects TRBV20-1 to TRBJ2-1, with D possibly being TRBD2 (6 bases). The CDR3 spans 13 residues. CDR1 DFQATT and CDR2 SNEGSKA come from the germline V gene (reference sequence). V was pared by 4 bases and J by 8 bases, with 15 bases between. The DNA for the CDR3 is TGCAGTGCTACAGACGGGAGCGGCGATGAGCAGTTCTTC. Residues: CSATDGSGDEQFF.

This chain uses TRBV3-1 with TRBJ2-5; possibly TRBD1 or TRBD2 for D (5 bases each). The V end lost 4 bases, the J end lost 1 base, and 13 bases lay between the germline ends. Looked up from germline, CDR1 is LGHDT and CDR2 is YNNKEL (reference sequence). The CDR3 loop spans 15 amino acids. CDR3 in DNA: TGTGCCAGCAGCCCCCCCCCGGGACGCCAAGAGACCCAGTACTTC. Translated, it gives CASSPPPGRQETQYF.

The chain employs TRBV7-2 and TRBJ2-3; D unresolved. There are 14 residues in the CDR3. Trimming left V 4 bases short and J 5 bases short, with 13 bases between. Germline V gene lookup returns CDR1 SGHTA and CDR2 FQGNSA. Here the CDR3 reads CASSSPPLGDTQYF. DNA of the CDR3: TGTGCCAGCAGCTCTCCGCCCCTGGGAGATACGCAGTATTTT.

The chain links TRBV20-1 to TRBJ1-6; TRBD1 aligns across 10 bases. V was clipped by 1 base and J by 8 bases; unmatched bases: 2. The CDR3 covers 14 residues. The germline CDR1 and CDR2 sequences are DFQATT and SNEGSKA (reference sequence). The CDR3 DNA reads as TGCAGTGCTAGAGCTGGGACAGGGGATTCACCCCTCCACTTT. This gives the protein CSARAGTGDSPLHF.

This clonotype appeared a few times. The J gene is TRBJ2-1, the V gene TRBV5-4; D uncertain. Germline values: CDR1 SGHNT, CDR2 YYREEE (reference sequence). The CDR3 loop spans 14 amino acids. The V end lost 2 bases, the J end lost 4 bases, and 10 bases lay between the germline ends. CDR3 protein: CASSFVPEYNEQFF. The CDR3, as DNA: TGTGCCAGCAGCTTCGTTCCCGAATACAATGAGCAGTTCTTC.

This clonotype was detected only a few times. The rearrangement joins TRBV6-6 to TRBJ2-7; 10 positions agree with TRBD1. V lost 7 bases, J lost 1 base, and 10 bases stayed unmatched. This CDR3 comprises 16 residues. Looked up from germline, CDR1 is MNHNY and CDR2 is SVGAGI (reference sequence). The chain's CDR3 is CASTESGTGASYEQYF. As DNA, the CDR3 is TGTGCCAGCACCGAATCCGGGACAGGGGCGTCCTACGAGCAGTACTTC.

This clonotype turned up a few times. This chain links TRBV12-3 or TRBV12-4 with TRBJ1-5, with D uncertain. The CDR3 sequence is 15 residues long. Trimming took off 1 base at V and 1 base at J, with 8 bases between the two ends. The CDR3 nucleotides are TGTGCCAGCAGTTTAGGTGGGTTCAGCAATCAGCCCCAGCATTTT. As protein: CASSLGGFSNQPQHF.

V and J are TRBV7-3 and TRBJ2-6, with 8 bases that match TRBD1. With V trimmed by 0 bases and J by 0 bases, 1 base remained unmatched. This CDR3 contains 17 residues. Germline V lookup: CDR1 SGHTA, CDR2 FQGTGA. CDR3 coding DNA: TGTGCCAGCAGCTTAACGGGACAGGTCTCTGGGGCCAACGTCCTGACTTTC. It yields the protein CASSLTGQVSGANVLTF.

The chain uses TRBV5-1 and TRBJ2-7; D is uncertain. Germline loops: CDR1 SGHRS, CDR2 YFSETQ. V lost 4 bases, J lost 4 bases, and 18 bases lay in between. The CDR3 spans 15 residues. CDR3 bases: TGCGCCAGCAGCCCCTCTCCGGGCGGAGAGTACGAGCAGTACTTC. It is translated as CASSPSPGGEYEQYF.

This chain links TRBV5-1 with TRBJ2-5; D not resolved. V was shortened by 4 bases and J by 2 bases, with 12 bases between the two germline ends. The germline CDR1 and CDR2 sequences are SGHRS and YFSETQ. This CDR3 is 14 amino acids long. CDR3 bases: TGCGCCAGCAGCGCCTACGGGCCTCAAGAGACCCAGTACTTC. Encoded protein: CASSAYGPQETQYF.

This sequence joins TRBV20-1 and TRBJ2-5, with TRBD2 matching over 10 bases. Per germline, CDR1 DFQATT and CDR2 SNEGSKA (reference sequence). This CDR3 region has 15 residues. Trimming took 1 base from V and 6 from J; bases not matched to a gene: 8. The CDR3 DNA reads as TGCAGTGCTAGAGGGATTAGCGGGGGGCTGAAGACCCAGTACTTC. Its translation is CSARGISGGLKTQYF.